The entry that follows covers one T cell receptor beta chain sequence. The target antigen is unknown. This entry belongs to a study of T cell repertoires and HLA-DP antigens. The V end was cut by 2 bases, the J end by 7 bases, with 10 bases between. The germline V gene encodes CDR1 SGHDT and CDR2 YYEEEE. The CDR3 length is 13 residues. Repertoires were generated with immunoSEQ multiplex PCR, while TCRdb's copy carries only in-frame clones and drops some. The sample includes 90,000 to 130,000 clones, roughly 92% of them seen just once. The specimen was CD4+ T cells from PBMCs. The gene calls are TRBV5-6 and TRBJ1-5; D remains unclear. This receptor was obtained from a woman between 18 and 30 years old in good health and CMV-seronegative. The CDR3 sequence is CASSFRERQPQHF. The CDR3 DNA is TGTGCCAGCAGCTTTAGGGAGAGGCAGCCCCAGCATTTT. Using reference TRBV5-6 and TRBJ1-5 for the parts outside the CDR3, the full variable domain is DAGVTQSPTHLIKTRGQQVTLRCSPKSGHDTVSWYQQALGQGPQFIFQYYEEEERQRGNFPDRFSGHQFPNYSSELNVNALLLGDSALYLCASSFRERQPQHFGDGTRLSIL.